What follows is one T cell receptor (beta chain) and its context. Its target is not known. These data originate in a study of beta chain features in type 1 diabetes. Whole-study context: Examination covered under 120 million sorted cells spanning all samples.

The germline gives CDR1 SGHRS, CDR2 YFSETQ. V lost 3 bases and J 5 bases, leaving 17 bases between the germline ends. CDR3 length: 15 amino acids. Sequencing targeted expressed TCRB transcripts, as all isolated RNA had been reverse transcribed. The repertoire was sequenced with immunoSEQ multiplex PCR; TCRdb's copy has only in-frame clones and lacks some. This sample carries hundreds of thousands of clones, over 7% of them seen once, and the ten largest clones take 1%. Whole-study results and caveats: In the patient group, naive, central memory and Treg TCRB repertoires seemed more alike than in the healthy donor group. TCRB CDR3s from Type 1 diabetes patients were moderately but significantly shorter in all four CD4+ subsets.

A single heparinised blood sample, averaging roughly 100 mL, was obtained per donor. Sorting produced populations that all topped 98% purity. This receptor was identified in a man aged 25 to 45 with type 1 diabetes. The chain recombines TRBV5-1 with TRBJ2-5; TRBD1 or TRBD2 may be the D gene (5 bases each). Sequencing was performed on central memory CD4+ T cells from blood. CDR3 DNA sequence: TGCGCCAGCAGCTCACCGGGACCCCAGACGGAGACCCAGTACTTC. It specifies CASSSPGPQTETQYF.